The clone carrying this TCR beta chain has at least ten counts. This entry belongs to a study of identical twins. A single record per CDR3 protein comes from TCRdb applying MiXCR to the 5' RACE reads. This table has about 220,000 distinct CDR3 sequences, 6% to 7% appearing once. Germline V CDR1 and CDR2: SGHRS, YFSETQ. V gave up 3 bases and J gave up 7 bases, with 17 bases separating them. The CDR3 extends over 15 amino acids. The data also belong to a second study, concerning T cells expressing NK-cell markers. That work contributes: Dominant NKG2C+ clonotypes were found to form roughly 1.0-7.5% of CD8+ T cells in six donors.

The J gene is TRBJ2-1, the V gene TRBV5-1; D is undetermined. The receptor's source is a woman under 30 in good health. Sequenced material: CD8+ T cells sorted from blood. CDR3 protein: CASSSFRQFRNEQFF. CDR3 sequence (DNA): TGCGCCAGCAGCTCCTTTCGGCAATTTCGGAATGAGCAGTTCTTC.